Listed below are T cell receptor beta chains from one sample, sequenced in a study of neoadjuvant nivolumab and ipilimumab in lung cancer. TCRdb's table, derived via immunoSEQ multiplex PCR, lists solely in-frame clones and lacks some. This table holds under 15,000 clones, around 70% found once. The specimen was peripheral blood, collected after neoadjuvant nivolumab, alone or with ipilimumab, at or shortly before surgery. The receptor source for this set is an adult with non-small cell lung cancer. Both conserved end residues are part of each CDR3. The D gene is left open where the match is weak. Part of the rows lack a size; the others show once, few, many or a class for expanded clones.

>.|TRBJ1-2|.|TRBV30|14
TGTGCCTGGAGTGTTGGCGTGAACCAGTTATCAAGCACCTTC
CAWSVGVNQLSSTF
>TRBD1|TRBJ2-1|many|TRBV12-5|16
TGTGCTAGTGGTCCCGAGGGACAGGCAACCTACAATGAGCAGTTCTTC
CASGPEGQATYNEQFF
>.|TRBJ2-7|.|TRBV11-3|15
TGTGCCAGCAGCTTTTTGACCGGAGACACCGCCAAGCAGTACTTC
CASSFLTGDTAKQYF
>.|TRBJ2-3|few|TRBV2|12
TGTGCCTCCCGGCGGAGCACAGATACGCAGTATTTT
CASRRSTDTQYF
>TRBD1|TRBJ1-2|many|TRBV7-6|16
TGTGCCAGCAGCTTAGTCGGGACAGCAGGATTCTATGGCTACACCTTC
CASSLVGTAGFYGYTF
>.|TRBJ1-1|.|TRBV19|17
TGTGCCAGTATCGGCAGGGACGCCAGCCGCATGAACACTGAAGCTTTCTTT
CASIGRDASRMNTEAFF
>TRBD1|TRBJ1-2|.|TRBV5-1|14
TGCGCCAGCAGCCAACAGGGGGGTAACTATGGCTACACCTTC
CASSQQGGNYGYTF
>.|TRBJ2-2|.|TRBV7-6|15
TGTGCCAGCAGCCCCCCGGGACTGGGCACCGGGGAGCTGTTTTTT
CASSPPGLGTGELFF
>TRBD2|TRBJ2-3|.|TRBV9|16
TGTGCCAGCAGCGCCGATAGCGGGAGGGGGAGAGATACGCAGTATTTT
CASSADSGRGRDTQYF
>TRBD2|TRBJ2-7|.|TRBV18|15
TGTGCCAGCTCACGGGGACTAGCGGGAGGGAACGAGCAGTACTTC
CASSRGLAGGNEQYF
>TRBD2|TRBJ2-1|.|TRBV7-6|12
TGTGCCAGCAGCGAACGGGGGGGACAAGGGGTCTTC
CASSERGGQGVF
>.|TRBJ2-7|.|TRBV11-2|13
TGTGCCAGCAGCCGGGACTCTATCTACGAGCAGTACTTC
CASSRDSIYEQYF
>.|TRBJ2-4|.|TRBV5-1|14
TGCGCCAGCAGGGCGCAAAGCGGGCAAAACATTCAGTACTTC
CASRAQSGQNIQYF
>TRBD1|TRBJ1-1|once|TRBV5-1|14
TGCGCCAGCAGCTTCGACAGGGATAGCACTGAAGCTTTCTTT
CASSFDRDSTEAFF
>.|TRBJ1-2|.|TRBV5-1|12
TGCGCCAGCAGCGCCCGAAATGAGGGCTACACCTTC
CASSARNEGYTF
>.|TRBJ1-1|.|TRBV7-9|13
TGTGCCAGCACCTTAGGGGGATGGACTGAAGCTTTCTTT
CASTLGGWTEAFF
>.|TRBJ2-4|.|TRBV29-1|13
TGCAGCGTTGAGAGGGACACAGAGAACATTCAGTACTTC
CSVERDTENIQYF
>.|TRBJ2-5|once|TRBV5-1|15
TGCGCCAGCAGCCCCGGCTCCGGACATGGGGAGACCCAGTACTTC
CASSPGSGHGETQYF
>TRBD2|TRBJ2-3|.|TRBV5-1|15
TGCGCCAGCAGCCAGAGCGGGAGGGCCGGCGATACGCAGTATTTT
CASSQSGRAGDTQYF
>TRBD1|TRBJ1-1|.|TRBV5-1|13
TGCGCCAGCAGCATGGACAGGGCCACTGAAGCTTTCTTT
CASSMDRATEAFF
>.|TRBJ2-5|.|TRBV18|14
TGTGCCAGCTCATCGGGACGCCGGCAAGAGACCCAGTACTTC
CASSSGRRQETQYF
>.|TRBJ2-5|once|TRBV5-1|13
TGCGCCAGCAGTTCGGAAGGGGTGGAGACCCAGTACTTC
CASSSEGVETQYF
>TRBD1|TRBJ1-1|.|TRBV7-3|16
TGTGCCAGCAGCTTACAGCCGACAGGGGGGGCCACTGAAGCTTTCTTT
CASSLQPTGGATEAFF
>.|TRBJ1-5|.|TRBV7-9|16
TGTGCCAGCAGCTTGGGCCGGGCCGCGAGCAATCAGCCCCAGCATTTT
CASSLGRAASNQPQHF
>.|TRBJ2-4|.|TRBV6-5|11
TGTGCCAGCAGTTACGAAGACATTCAGTACTTC
CASSYEDIQYF
>.|TRBJ1-5|.|TRBV30|14
TGTGCCTGGAGTGCTGGTAGGAGCAATCAGCCCCAGCATTTT
CAWSAGRSNQPQHF